This entry describes one TCR beta chain. Participants were aged roughly 18 to 90 years, lived in roughly 25 US areas, and enrolled virtually. Participants were placed into cohorts based on the clinical history they reported. These data are taken from a study of blood T cell repertoires in COVID-19. Turning to the study itself: Spain, Italy and the United States supplied samples that represented acute and convalescent COVID-19. The analysed material was cDNA or gDNA that came from T cells, B-cell-depleted T cells, or PBMCs.

The CDR3 runs 15 residues. The junction had 2 bases not matched to a gene; V was cut back by 3 bases and J by 0 bases. The germline CDR1 and CDR2 sequences are SGHAT and FQNNGV. Sequencing was performed with immunoSEQ multiplex PCR; in TCRdb, only in-frame clones are kept and a portion is missing. The data show 250,000 to 350,000 clones, more than 75% seen once. The source is a woman aged 30 to 39 who had recovered from COVID-19. Specimen: PBMCs or T cells enriched from blood (not recorded which). The genes are TRBV11-2 and TRBJ2-1, with 7 bases aligning to TRBD2. In DNA form, the CDR3 reads TGTGCCAGCAGCTTTGTAGCGGGCTCCTACAATGAGCAGTTCTTC. It is translated as CASSFVAGSYNEQFF.